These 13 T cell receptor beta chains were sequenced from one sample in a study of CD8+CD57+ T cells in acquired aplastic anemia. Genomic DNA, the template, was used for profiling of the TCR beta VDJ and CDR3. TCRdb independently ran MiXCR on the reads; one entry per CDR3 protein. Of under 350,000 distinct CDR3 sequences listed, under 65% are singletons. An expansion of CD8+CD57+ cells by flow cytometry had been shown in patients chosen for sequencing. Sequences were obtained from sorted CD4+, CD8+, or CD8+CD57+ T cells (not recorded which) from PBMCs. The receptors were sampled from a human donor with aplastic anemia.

The CDR3, as DNA: TGCGCCAGCAGCTTGGACGGCAGGGGGTACAATGAGCAGTTCTTC. Amino acids: CASSLDGRGYNEQFF. The chain has TRBV5-1 and TRBJ2-1; the match to TRBD1 covers 7 bases. Unmatched junction bases numbered 4, after V lost 0 bases and J lost 4 bases. Germline CDR1 is SGHRS and CDR2 is YFSETQ. This CDR3 is built from 15 residues.

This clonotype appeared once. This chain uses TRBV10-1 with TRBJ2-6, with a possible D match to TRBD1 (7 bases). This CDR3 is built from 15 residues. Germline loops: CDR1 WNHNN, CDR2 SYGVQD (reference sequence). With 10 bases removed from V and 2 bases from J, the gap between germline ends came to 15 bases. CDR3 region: CATNGGGAGANVLTF. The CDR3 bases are TGCGCCACTAATGGAGGGGGCGCTGGGGCCAACGTCCTGACTTTC.

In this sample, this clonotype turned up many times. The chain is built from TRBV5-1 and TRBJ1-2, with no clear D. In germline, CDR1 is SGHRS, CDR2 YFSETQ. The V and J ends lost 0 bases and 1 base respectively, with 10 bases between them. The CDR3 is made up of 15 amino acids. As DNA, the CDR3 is TGCGCCAGCAGCTTGGGAGGAACAGATAACTATGGCTACACCTTC. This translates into CASSLGGTDNYGYTF. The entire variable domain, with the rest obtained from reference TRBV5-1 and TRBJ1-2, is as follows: KAGVTQTPRYLIKTRGQQVTLSCSPISGHRSVSWYQQTPGQGLQFLFEYFSETQRNKGNFPGRFSGRQFSNSRSEMNVSTLELGDSALYLCASSLGGTDNYGYTFGSGTRLTVV.

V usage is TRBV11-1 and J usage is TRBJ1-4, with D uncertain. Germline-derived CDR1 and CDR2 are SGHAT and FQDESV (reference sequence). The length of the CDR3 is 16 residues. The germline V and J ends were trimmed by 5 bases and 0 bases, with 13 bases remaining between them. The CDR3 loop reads CASSLGLGTTNEKLFF. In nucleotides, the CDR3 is TGTGCCAGCAGCCTAGGGCTCGGAACAACTAATGAAAAACTGTTTTTT.

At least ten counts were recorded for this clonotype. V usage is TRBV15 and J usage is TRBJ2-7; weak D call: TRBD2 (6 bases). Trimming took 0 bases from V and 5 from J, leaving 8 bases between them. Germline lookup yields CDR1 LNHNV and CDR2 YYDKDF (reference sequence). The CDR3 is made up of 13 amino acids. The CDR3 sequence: CATSRDPGDEQYF. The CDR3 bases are TGTGCCACCAGCAGAGATCCGGGGGACGAGCAGTACTTC.

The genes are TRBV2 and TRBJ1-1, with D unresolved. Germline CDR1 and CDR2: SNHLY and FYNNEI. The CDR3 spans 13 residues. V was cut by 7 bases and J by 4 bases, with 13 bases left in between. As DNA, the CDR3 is TGTGCCAGCATCTGGCAGGAGGGCACTGAAGCTTTCTTT. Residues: CASIWQEGTEAFF. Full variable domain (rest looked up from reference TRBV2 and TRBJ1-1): EPEVTQTPSHQVTQMGQEVILRCVPISNHLYFYWYRQILGQKVEFLVSFYNNEISEKSEIFDDQFSVERPDGSNFTLKIRSTKLEDSAMYFCASIWQEGTEAFFGQGTRLTVV.

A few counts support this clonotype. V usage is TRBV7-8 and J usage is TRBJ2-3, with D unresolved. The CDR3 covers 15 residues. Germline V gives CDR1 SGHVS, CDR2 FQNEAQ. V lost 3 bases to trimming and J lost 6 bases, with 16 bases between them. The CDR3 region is CASSFLARSQDTQYF. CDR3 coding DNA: TGTGCCAGCAGCTTTTTAGCCCGAAGTCAGGATACGCAGTATTTT. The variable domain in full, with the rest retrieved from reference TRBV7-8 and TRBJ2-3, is GAGVSQSPRYKVAKRGQDVALRCDPISGHVSLFWYQQALGQGPEFLTYFQNEAQLDKSGLPSDRFFAERPEGSVSTLKIQRTQQEDSAVYLCASSFLARSQDTQYFGPGTRLTVL.

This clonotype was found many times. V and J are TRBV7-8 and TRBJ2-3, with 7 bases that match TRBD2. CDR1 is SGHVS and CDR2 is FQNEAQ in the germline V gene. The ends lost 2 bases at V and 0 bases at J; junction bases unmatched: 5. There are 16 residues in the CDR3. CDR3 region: CASSLSGLGSTDTQYF. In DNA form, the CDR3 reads TGTGCCAGCAGCTTATCAGGACTAGGAAGCACAGATACGCAGTATTTT.

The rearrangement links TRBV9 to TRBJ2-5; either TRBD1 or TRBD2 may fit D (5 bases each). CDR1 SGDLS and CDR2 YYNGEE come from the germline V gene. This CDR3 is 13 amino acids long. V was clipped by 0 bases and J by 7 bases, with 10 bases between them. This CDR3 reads CASSVGGRGTQYF. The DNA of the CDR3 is TGTGCCAGCAGCGTAGGGGGGAGAGGGACCCAGTACTTC.

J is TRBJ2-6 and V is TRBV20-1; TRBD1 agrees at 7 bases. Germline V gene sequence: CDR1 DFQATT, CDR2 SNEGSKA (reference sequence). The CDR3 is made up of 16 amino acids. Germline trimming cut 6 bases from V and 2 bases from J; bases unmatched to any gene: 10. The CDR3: CSAPKGQNTGANVLTF. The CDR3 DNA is TGCAGTGCCCCAAAGGGACAGAACACTGGGGCCAACGTCCTGACTTTC.

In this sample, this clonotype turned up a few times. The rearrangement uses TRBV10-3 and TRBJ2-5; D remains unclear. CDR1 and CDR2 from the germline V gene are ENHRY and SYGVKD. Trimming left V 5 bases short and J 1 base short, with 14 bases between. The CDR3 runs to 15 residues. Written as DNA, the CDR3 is TGTGCCATCAGTACGTCAGGTTTAGCCCAAGAGACCCAGTACTTC. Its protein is CAISTSGLAQETQYF.

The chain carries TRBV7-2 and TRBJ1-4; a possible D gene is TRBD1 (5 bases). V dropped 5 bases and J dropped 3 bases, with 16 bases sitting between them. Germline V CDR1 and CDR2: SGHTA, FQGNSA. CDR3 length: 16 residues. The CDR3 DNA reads TGTGCCAGCAGCCCCGAGGTCAGGGCGGCTAATGAAAAACTGTTTTTT. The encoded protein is CASSPEVRAANEKLFF.

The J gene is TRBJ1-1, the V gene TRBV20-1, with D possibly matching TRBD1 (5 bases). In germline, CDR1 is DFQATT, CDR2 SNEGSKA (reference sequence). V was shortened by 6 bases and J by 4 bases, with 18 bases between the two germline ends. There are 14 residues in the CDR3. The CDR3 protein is CSARTGDLGTEAFF. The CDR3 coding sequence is TGCAGTGCCAGAACAGGCGACCTGGGCACTGAAGCTTTCTTT.